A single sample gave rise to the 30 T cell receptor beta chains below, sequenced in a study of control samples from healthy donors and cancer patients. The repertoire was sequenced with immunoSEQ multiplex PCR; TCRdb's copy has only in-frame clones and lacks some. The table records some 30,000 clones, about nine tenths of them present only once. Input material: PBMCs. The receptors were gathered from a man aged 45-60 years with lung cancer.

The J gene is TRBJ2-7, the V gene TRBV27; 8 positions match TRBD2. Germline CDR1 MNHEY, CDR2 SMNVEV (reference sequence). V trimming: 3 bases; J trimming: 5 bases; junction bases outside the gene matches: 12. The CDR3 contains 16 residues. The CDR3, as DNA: TGTGCCAGCAGTTTCCTCCCCGGGACTAGTTTCGACGAGCAGTACTTC. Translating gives CASSFLPGTSFDEQYF.

The CDR3 DNA sequence: TGTGCCAGCAGCCATGCCGAGGCGGCGGGAAACACCATATATTTT. Protein product: CASSHAEAAGNTIYF. V usage is TRBV14 and J usage is TRBJ1-3; D is unresolved. Trimming stripped 3 bases from V and 4 bases from J, with 13 bases between. Germline CDR1 SGHDN, CDR2 FVKESK. The CDR3 extends over 15 amino acids.

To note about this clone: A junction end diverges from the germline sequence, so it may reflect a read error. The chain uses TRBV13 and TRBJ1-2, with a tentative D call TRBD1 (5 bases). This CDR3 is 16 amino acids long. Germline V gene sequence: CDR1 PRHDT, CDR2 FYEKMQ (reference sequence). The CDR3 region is CARSPGTGAGGGGYTF. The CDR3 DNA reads TGTGCCCGCAGCCCAGGGACCGGGGCGGGGGGGGGAGGCTACACCTTC.

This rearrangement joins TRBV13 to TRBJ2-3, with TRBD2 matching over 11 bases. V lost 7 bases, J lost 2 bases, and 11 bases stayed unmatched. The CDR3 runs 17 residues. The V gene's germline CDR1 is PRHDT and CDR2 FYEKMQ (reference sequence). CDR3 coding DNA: TGTGCCAGCAAATTTCTAGCGGGGGGAGCTTTCACAGATACGCAGTATTTT. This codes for CASKFLAGGAFTDTQYF. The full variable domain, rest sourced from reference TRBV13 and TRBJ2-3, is AAGVIQSPRHLIKEKRETATLKCYPIPRHDTVYWYQQGPGQDPQFLISFYEKMQSDKGSIPDRFSAQQFSDYHSELNMSSLELGDSALYFCASKFLAGGAFTDTQYFGPGTRLTVL.

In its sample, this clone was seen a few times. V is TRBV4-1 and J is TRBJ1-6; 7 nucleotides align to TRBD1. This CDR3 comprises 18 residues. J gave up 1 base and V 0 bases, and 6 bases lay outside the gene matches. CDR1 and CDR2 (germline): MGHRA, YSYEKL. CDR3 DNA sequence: TGCGCCAGCAGCCAAGAAGGCCAGGGGGTGTCCTATAATTCACCCCTCCACTTT. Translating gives CASSQEGQGVSYNSPLHF.

The CDR3 region is CASSRSTGSHEQYF. The CDR3 bases are TGTGCCAGCAGTCGGTCGACAGGGAGCCACGAGCAGTACTTC. The chain is built from TRBV2 and TRBJ2-7, with 7 bases that match TRBD1. CDR3 length: 14 amino acids. CDR1 SNHLY and CDR2 FYNNEI come from the germline V gene. V lost 5 bases and J lost 5; bases outside the gene matches: 9.

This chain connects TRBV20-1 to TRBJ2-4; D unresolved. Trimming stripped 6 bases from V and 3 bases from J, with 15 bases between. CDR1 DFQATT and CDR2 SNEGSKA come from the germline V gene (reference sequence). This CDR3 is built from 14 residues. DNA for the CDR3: TGCAGTGCCAGTGAAGGTGCCGGCAAAAACATTCAGTACTTC. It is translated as CSASEGAGKNIQYF.

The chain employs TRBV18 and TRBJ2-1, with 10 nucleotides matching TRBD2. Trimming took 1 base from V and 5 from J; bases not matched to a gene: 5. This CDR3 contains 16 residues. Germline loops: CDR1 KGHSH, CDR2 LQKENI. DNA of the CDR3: TGTGCCAGCTCACCACTACTAGCGGGGACCAACAATGAGCAGTTCTTC. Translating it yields CASSPLLAGTNNEQFF.

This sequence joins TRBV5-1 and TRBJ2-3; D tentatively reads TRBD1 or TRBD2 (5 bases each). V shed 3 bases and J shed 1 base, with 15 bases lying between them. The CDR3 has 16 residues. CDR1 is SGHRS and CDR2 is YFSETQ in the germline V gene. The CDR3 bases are TGCGCCAGCAGCTCCGAGGGTGGGGGAGGCACAGATACGCAGTATTTT. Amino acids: CASSSEGGGGTDTQYF.

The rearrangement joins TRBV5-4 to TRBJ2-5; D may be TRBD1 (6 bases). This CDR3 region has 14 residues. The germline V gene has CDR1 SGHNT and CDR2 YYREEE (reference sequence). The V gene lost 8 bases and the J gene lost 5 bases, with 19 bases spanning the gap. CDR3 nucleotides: TGTGCCAGTACCCGTGGGGGCCCATCGGAGACCCAGTACTTC. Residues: CASTRGGPSETQYF. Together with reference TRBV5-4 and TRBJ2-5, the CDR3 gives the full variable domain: ETGVTQSPTHLIKTRGQQVTLRCSSQSGHNTVSWYQQALGQGPQFIFQYYREEENGRGNFPPRFSGLQFPNYSSELNVNALELDDSALYLCASTRGGPSETQYFGPGTRLLVL.

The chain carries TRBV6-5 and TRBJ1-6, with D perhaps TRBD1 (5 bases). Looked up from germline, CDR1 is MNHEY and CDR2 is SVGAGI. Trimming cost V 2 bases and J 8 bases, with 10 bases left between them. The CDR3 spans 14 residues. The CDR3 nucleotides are TGTGCCAGCAGTTACCTGGGAGGGGATTCACCCCTCCACTTT. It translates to CASSYLGGDSPLHF.

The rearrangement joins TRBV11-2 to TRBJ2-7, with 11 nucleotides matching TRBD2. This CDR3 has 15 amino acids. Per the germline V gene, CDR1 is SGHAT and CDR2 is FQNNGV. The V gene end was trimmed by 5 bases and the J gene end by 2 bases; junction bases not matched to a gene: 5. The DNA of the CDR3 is TGTGCCAGCAGCGAGGGACTAGCGGACGCCTACGAGCAGTACTTC. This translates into CASSEGLADAYEQYF.

CDR3 residues: CASSQTGTSGLYEQYF. The DNA of the CDR3 is TGTGCCAGCAGCCAAACCGGGACTAGCGGACTCTACGAGCAGTACTTC. The chain uses TRBV25-1 and TRBJ2-7; 11 nucleotides match TRBD2. The CDR3 sequence is 16 residues long. Germline assignment: CDR1 MGHDK and CDR2 SYGVNS. Trimming cost V 6 bases and J 3 bases; bases outside gene matches: 10.

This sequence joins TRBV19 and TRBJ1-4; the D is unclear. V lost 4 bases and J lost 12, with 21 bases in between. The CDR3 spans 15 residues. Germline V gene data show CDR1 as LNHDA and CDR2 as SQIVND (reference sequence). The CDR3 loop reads CASSTYRTGWEELFF. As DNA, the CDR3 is TGTGCCAGTAGTACCTATCGGACTGGTTGGGAAGAACTGTTTTTT.

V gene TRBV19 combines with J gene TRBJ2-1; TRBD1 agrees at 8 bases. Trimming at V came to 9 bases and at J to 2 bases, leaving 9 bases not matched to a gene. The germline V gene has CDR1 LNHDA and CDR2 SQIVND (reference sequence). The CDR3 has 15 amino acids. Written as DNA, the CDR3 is TGTGCCAGCCGGCCCCCAGGGGGCGCCTACAATGAGCAGTTCTTC. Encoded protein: CASRPPGGAYNEQFF.

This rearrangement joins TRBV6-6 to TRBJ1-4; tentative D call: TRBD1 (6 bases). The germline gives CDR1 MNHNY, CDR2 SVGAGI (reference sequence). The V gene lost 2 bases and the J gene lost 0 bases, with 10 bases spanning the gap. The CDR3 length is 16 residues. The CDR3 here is CASSYVTGSTNEKLFF. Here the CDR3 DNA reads TGTGCCAGCAGTTACGTAACAGGGTCAACTAATGAAAAACTGTTTTTT.

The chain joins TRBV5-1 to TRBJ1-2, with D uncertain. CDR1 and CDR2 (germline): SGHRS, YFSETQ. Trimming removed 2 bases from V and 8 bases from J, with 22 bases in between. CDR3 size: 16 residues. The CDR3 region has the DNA TGCGCCAGCAGCTTAATGATCCCCGCGGGCCTCTCGGGCTACACCTTC. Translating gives CASSLMIPAGLSGYTF.

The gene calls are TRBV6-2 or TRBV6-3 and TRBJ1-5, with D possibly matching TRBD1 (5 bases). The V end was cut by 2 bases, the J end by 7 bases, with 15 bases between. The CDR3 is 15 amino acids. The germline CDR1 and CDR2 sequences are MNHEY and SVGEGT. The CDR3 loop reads CASSYRLGPRQPQHF. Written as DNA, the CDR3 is TGTGCCAGCAGTTACCGATTGGGGCCTCGACAGCCCCAGCATTTT.

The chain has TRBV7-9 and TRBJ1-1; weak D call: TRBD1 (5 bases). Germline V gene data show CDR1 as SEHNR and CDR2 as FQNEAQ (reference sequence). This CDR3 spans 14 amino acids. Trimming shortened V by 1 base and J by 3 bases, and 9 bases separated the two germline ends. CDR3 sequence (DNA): TGTGCCAGCAGCTTAGTAGGGGAGGACACTGAAGCTTTCTTT. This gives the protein CASSLVGEDTEAFF.

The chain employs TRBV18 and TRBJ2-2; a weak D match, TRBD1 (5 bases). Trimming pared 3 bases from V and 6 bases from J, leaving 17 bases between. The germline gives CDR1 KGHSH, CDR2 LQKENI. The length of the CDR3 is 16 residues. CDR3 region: CASSPEGARGAGELFF. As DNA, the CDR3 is TGTGCCAGCTCACCCGAAGGGGCCCGTGGCGCCGGGGAGCTGTTTTTT.

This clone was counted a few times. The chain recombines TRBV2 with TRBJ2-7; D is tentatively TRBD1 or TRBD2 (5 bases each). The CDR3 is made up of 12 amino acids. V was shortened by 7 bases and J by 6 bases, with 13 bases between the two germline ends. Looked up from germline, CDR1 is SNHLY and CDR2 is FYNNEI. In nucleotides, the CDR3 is TGTGCCAGCACGGGTCGGGGCGGCGAGCAGTACTTC. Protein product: CASTGRGGEQYF.

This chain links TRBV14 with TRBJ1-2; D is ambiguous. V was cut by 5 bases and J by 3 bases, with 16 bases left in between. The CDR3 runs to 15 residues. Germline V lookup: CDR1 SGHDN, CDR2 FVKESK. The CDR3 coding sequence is TGTGCCAGCAGCTCAAGCCGGGATGGAGACTATGGCTACACCTTC. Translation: CASSSSRDGDYGYTF.

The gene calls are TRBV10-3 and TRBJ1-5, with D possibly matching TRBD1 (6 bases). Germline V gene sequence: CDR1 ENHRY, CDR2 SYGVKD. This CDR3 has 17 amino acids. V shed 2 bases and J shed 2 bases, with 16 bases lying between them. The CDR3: CAISEARDNTGNQPQHF. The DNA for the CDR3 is TGTGCCATCAGTGAGGCCAGGGACAATACTGGCAATCAGCCCCAGCATTTT.

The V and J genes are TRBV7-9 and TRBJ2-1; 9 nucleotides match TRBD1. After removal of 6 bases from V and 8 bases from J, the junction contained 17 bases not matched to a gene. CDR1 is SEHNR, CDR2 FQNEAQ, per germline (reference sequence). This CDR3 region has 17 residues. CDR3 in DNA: TGTGCCAGCAGACCGACGGCCGGGACAGGGTTTTCGGATGAGCAGTTCTTC. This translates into CASRPTAGTGFSDEQFF.

As DNA, the CDR3 is TGTGCCACCTCCTGGGCTAGCGGGGAAGAGACCCAGTACTTC. As protein: CATSWASGEETQYF. V and J are TRBV6-5 and TRBJ2-5, with 9 bases matching TRBD2. This CDR3 comprises 14 residues. Trimming removed 10 bases from V and 3 bases from J; junction bases left unmatched: 9. In germline, CDR1 is MNHEY, CDR2 SVGAGI.

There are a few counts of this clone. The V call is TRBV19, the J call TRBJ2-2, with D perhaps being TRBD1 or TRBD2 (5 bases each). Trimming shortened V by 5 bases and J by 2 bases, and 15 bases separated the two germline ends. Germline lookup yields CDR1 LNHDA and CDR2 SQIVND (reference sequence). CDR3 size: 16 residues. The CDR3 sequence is CASSSGTTDNTGELFF. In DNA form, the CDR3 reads TGTGCCAGTAGTTCCGGGACCACGGATAACACCGGGGAGCTGTTTTTT.

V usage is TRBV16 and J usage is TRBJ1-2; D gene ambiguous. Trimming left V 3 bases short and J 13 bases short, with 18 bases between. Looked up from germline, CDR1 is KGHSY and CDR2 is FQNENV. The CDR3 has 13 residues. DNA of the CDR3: TGTGCCAGCAGCCAGCTCGACGGCAGGCCTACCACCTTC. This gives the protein CASSQLDGRPTTF. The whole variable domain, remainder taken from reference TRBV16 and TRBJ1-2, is GEEVAQTPKHLVRGEGQKAKLYCAPIKGHSYVFWYQQVLKNEFKFLISFQNENVFDETGMPKERFSAKCLPNSPCSLEIQATKLEDSAVYFCASSQLDGRPTTFGSGTRLTVV.

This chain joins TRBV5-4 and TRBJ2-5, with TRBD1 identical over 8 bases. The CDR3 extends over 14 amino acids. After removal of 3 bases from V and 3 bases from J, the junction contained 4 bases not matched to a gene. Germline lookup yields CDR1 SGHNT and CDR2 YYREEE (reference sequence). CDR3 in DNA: TGTGCCAGCAGCTCTCGACAGGGGAAAGAGACCCAGTACTTC. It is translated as CASSSRQGKETQYF.

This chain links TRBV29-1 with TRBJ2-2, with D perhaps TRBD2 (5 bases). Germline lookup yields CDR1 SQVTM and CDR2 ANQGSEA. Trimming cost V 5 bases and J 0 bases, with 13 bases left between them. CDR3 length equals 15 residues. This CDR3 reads CSVPGGSTNTGELFF. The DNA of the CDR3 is TGCAGCGTTCCCGGAGGTAGCACGAACACCGGGGAGCTGTTTTTT.

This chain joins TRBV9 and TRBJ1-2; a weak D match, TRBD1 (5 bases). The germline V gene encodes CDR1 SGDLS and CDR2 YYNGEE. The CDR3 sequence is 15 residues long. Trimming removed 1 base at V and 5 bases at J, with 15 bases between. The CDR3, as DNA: TGTGCCAGCAGCGTATGGGGGGACGAAAGTTATGGCTACACCTTC. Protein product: CASSVWGDESYGYTF.